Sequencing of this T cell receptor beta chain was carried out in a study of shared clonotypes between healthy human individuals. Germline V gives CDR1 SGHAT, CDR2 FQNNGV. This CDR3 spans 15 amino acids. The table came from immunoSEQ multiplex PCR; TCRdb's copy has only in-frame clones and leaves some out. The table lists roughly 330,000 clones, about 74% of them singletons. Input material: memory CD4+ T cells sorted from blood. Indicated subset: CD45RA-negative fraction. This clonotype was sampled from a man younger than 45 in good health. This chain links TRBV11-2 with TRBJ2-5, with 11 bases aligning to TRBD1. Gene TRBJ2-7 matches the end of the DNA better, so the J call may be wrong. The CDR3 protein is CASSLRTGGPYEQYF. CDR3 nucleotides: TGTGCCAGCAGCCTACGGACAGGGGGCCCCTACGAGCAGTACTTC.